This T cell receptor (beta chain) was retrieved from a study of blood T cell repertoires in COVID-19. For the study at large: COVID-19 samples from acute and convalescent phases originated in the United States, Italy and Spain. PBMCs, B-cell-depleted T cells, or T cells provided the cDNA or gDNA that made up the material.

With 8 bases removed from V and 0 bases from J, the gap between germline ends came to 15 bases. Germline loops: CDR1 SQVTM, CDR2 ANQGSEA. This CDR3 is 14 amino acids long. In the source study's methods: The authors estimated nucleated cell counts from reference gene primer amplification. Generated by immunoSEQ multiplex PCR, the TCRdb table keeps only in-frame clones and is missing some. The V and J calls and clone size are taken from that table; D and trimming were inferred from the DNA. Here the sample spans about 44,000 clones, around 90% being singletons. The chain recombines TRBV29-1 with TRBJ2-3; D not certain. This TCR derives from a man aged 45-65 years with COVID-19, enrolled during active disease. Sequences were obtained from peripheral blood. CDR3: CSSYSASSTDTQYF. CDR3 in DNA: TGCAGCTCCTACAGTGCCTCTAGCACAGATACGCAGTATTTT.